The next 3 T cell receptor beta chains were all read from a single sample in a study of CD8 T cells in ankylosing spondylitis. From the 5' RACE reads, TCRdb called clonotypes with MiXCR, one entry per CDR3 protein. In the table there are roughly 17,000 distinct CDR3 sequences, 8% to 10% of which are singletons. Sequencing used blood. These receptors all come from a male donor with ankylosing spondylitis or in good health (not recorded which).

J is TRBJ2-2 and V is TRBV27; D is unclear. V shed 3 bases and J shed 5 bases, with 4 bases lying between them. The CDR3 has 12 residues. The germline V gene has CDR1 MNHEY and CDR2 SMNVEV (reference sequence). The CDR3 DNA is TGTGCCAGCAGTTTCTGGACCGGGGAGCTGTTTTTT. Its translation: CASSFWTGELFF.

V usage is TRBV11-2 and J usage is TRBJ2-1; D unclear. Per germline, CDR1 SGHAT and CDR2 FQNNGV. Trimming left V 0 bases short and J 4 bases short, with 4 bases between. This CDR3 is built from 13 residues. This CDR3 is CASSLDSYNEQFF. DNA for the CDR3: TGTGCCAGCAGCTTAGACAGTTACAATGAGCAGTTCTTC.

This clonotype has at least ten counts. The chain links TRBV6-2 or TRBV6-3 to TRBJ2-2; TRBD2 agrees at 11 bases. J was trimmed by 4 bases and V by 3 bases; bases with no gene match: 4. The CDR3 has 16 amino acids. Germline loops: CDR1 MNHEY, CDR2 SVGEGT. The chain's CDR3 is CASSYGSGRGTGELFF. The CDR3, as DNA: TGTGCCAGCAGTTATGGTAGCGGGAGGGGCACCGGGGAGCTGTTTTTT.